The rows below give T cell receptor beta chains drawn from one sample of a study of blood T cell repertoires in COVID-19. Method: immunoSEQ multiplex PCR; TCRdb's copy keeps in-frame clones and lacks some. There are about 170,000 clones in the sample; around 82% occur only once, and approximately 4% lies in the top ten. The specimen sequenced was PBMCs or T cells enriched from blood (not recorded which). All receptors derive from a woman aged 45-59 years in a cohort exposed to, infected with or recovered from COVID-19 (not recorded which). Both conserved end residues are part of each CDR3. A D gene is named only where the DNA matches it firmly. Clone size is not always given. Where it is, it says once, few, many or a class for expanded clones.

TRBV24-1,TRBJ1-4,TRBD1,-,TGTGCCACCAGTGACCGGACAGGAAATAATGAAAAACTGTTTTTT,CATSDRTGNNEKLFF
TRBV24-1,TRBJ1-2,-,-,TGTGCCACCAGTGATTCGCAGGGGTTCGATGGCTACACCTTC,CATSDSQGFDGYTF
TRBV6-4,TRBJ1-2,-,once,TGTGCCAGCAGGGCCCCCCGACGGGAGCACTATGGCTACACCTTC,CASRAPRREHYGYTF
TRBV10-1,TRBJ1-6,-,-,TGCGCCAGCAGTGAGTCGGCCCAAACAGGGAGCTCCTATAATTCACCCCTCCACTTT,CASSESAQTGSSYNSPLHF
TRBV15,TRBJ2-7,-,-,TGTGCCACCAGCAGCTCCCCGGGGGCCTACGAGCAGTACTTC,CATSSSPGAYEQYF
TRBV29-1,TRBJ2-7,TRBD1,-,TGCAGCGTCGTCACCCGGGACAGCACCTACGAGCAGTACTTC,CSVVTRDSTYEQYF
TRBV7-3,TRBJ2-1,-,medium-sized,TGTGCCAGCAGCAGGCTAGCCTACAATGAGCAGTTCTTC,CASSRLAYNEQFF
TRBV6-1,TRBJ1-2,TRBD1,-,TGTGCCAGCAGTGAAAAGACAGGGGGCGGTGACTATGGCTACACCTTC,CASSEKTGGGDYGYTF
TRBV28,TRBJ2-3,TRBD2,few,TGTGCCAGCAGCCTCATAGCGGGAGGGCTCGATACGCAGTATTTT,CASSLIAGGLDTQYF
TRBV11-1,TRBJ2-1,TRBD1,few,TGTGCCAGCAGCGACCGGGACAGGCGAGGGAATGAGCAGTTCTTC,CASSDRDRRGNEQFF
TRBV4-3,TRBJ2-3,-,-,TGCGCCAGCAGCCAAGAGGCGGGCGGGAGCACAGATACGCAGTATTTT,CASSQEAGGSTDTQYF
TRBV5-1,TRBJ2-1,-,-,TGCGCCAGCAGCGAGGACTTCTACAATGAGCAGTTCTTC,CASSEDFYNEQFF
TRBV6-6,TRBJ2-3,-,-,TGTGCCAGCAGTCGTTCTCGGGGCGGGGGCACAGATACGCAGTATTTT,CASSRSRGGGTDTQYF
TRBV27,TRBJ1-5,TRBD1,-,TGTGCCAGCAGGGGTGGGACAGGGGGCGGTCAGCCCCAGCATTTT,CASRGGTGGGQPQHF
TRBV9,TRBJ2-2,TRBD2,-,TGTGCCAGCAGCGCAGGGACTAGCGGGACCGGGGAGCTGTTTTTT,CASSAGTSGTGELFF
TRBV19,TRBJ1-4,-,-,TGTGCCAGTAGTATGCGACAGGCCCTGCATGAAAAACTGTTTTTT,CASSMRQALHEKLFF
TRBV14,TRBJ1-1,-,-,TGTGCCAGCAGCCTCAGGGGATTAATGAACACTGAAGCTTTCTTT,CASSLRGLMNTEAFF
TRBV3-1/TRBV3-2,TRBJ2-7,-,-,TGTGCCAGCAGCCAAGAGTTAGTATCCTCCGAGCAGTACTTC,CASSQELVSSEQYF
TRBV2,TRBJ2-7,-,-,TGTGCCAGCACGGCGGCCTACGAGCAGTACTTC,CASTAAYEQYF
TRBV19,TRBJ1-5,TRBD1,-,TGTGCCAGTAAGAAGGAACAGGGGAGCAATCAGCCCCAGCATTTT,CASKKEQGSNQPQHF
TRBV3-1/TRBV3-2,TRBJ1-6,-,-,TGTGCCAGCAGCACATCAGGGTACTCACCCCTCCACTTT,CASSTSGYSPLHF
TRBV5-1,TRBJ2-1,TRBD2,-,TGCGCCAGCAGCTTGGGCGCGGGGGTCTACAATGAGCAGTTCTTC,CASSLGAGVYNEQFF
TRBV3-1/TRBV3-2,TRBJ2-3,-,-,TGTGCCAGCAGCCAAGGAGTGGTACGCACAGATACGCAGTATTTT,CASSQGVVRTDTQYF
TRBV19,TRBJ2-7,TRBD2,once,TGTGCCAGTAGTATGTCGACTAGCGGTCTGGGCGAGCAGTACTTC,CASSMSTSGLGEQYF
TRBV28,TRBJ1-5,-,-,TGTGCCAGCAGTTCCCCTCACGGGGGTGATCAGCCCCAGCATTTT,CASSSPHGGDQPQHF
TRBV5-1,TRBJ2-4,-,once,TGCGCCAGCTCGGAAGGAGCTGGAAACATTCAGTACTTC,CASSEGAGNIQYF
TRBV7-3,TRBJ2-1,TRBD2,-,TGTGCCAGCAGCTTAGTAAGCTCACTAGCGCACGATGAGCAGTTCTTC,CASSLVSSLAHDEQFF
TRBV3-1/TRBV3-2,TRBJ1-1,-,-,TGTGCCAGCAGCTCCCCAGGGAACACTGAAGCTTTCTTT,CASSSPGNTEAFF
TRBV7-2,TRBJ1-5,-,many,TGTGCCAGCAGCTCGCCCCGAGCACCCCAGCATTTT,CASSSPRAPQHF
TRBV28,TRBJ1-1,-,-,TGTGCCAGCAGTTTCCCTGGACAGTTGAACACTGAAGCTTTCTTT,CASSFPGQLNTEAFF
TRBV9,TRBJ1-5,-,-,TGTGCCAGCAGCCCCGACATCGGGGAGCCCCAGCATTTT,CASSPDIGEPQHF
TRBV25-1,TRBJ1-5,-,-,TGTGCCAGCAGTGACTTCGGGACACTAGACAATCAGCCCCAGCATTTT,CASSDFGTLDNQPQHF
TRBV3-1/TRBV3-2,TRBJ1-2,-,-,TGTGCCAGCAGCCAAGCCGCCTCAGGGGCTCATGGCTACACCTTC,CASSQAASGAHGYTF
TRBV3-1/TRBV3-2,TRBJ1-2,TRBD1,-,TGTGCCAGCAGCCCCCGGGACAGGGGCTATGGCTACACCTTC,CASSPRDRGYGYTF
TRBV18,TRBJ2-7,TRBD2,-,TGTGCCAGCTCACCACAAGGGGAGGGCTACGAGCAGTACTTC,CASSPQGEGYEQYF
TRBV7-2,TRBJ2-3,-,-,TGTGCCAGCAGCTTAGATCGGGGGACCACAGATACGCAGTATTTT,CASSLDRGTTDTQYF
TRBV14,TRBJ2-1,TRBD2,-,TGTGCCAGCAGCGCAAGGAAGAGCGGGAGGTTCGATGAGCAGTTCTTC,CASSARKSGRFDEQFF
TRBV28,TRBJ2-5,-,-,TGTGCCAGCAGTTCGATAACCCTCAAGACCCGACAGATTCAAGAGACCCAGTACTTC,CASSSITLKTRQIQETQYF
TRBV7-8,TRBJ2-4,TRBD2,-,TGTGCCAGCAGCCCGCTGGGGGGGGAATTGCTAGCCAAAAACATTCAGTACTTC,CASSPLGGELLAKNIQYF
TRBV10-3,TRBJ1-1,-,-,TGTGCCATCAGTGAGAGAGAGCCGACAGGTAAGGTCTCTGAAGCTTTCTTT,CAISEREPTGKVSEAFF
TRBV6-6,TRBJ2-5,-,-,TGTGCCAGCAGTTACATCTCGGGGGAGACCCAGTACTTC,CASSYISGETQYF
TRBV6-1,TRBJ2-7,TRBD1,-,TGTGCCAGCAGCAAGACAGGGGATGTAGGCTACGAGCAGTACTTC,CASSKTGDVGYEQYF
TRBV5-1,TRBJ1-2,-,-,TGCGCCAGCAGCTTGGAGAGGGCTAACTATGGCTACACCTTC,CASSLERANYGYTF
TRBV4-1,TRBJ2-7,TRBD2,-,TGCGCCAGCAGCCAAGTTTTGAGCGGGAGGGTGACCTACGAGCAGTACTTC,CASSQVLSGRVTYEQYF
TRBV28,TRBJ2-3,TRBD2,-,TGTGCCAGCAGTTCCGTCCTTAGCGGGACCTACACAGATACGCAGTATTTT,CASSSVLSGTYTDTQYF
TRBV7-8,TRBJ2-1,-,-,TGTGCCAGCAGCTCCGCGGGCGGCGGGAACTCCTACAATGAGCAGTTCTTC,CASSSAGGGNSYNEQFF
TRBV7-2,TRBJ2-1,TRBD2,-,TGTGCCAGCAGCTTATCGGGTACTAGCGGGGGGTCGTACAATGAGCAGTTCTTC,CASSLSGTSGGSYNEQFF
TRBV4-3,TRBJ2-3,-,-,TGCGCCAGCAGCCAAGATTGGGGGGGCACAGATACGCAGTATTTT,CASSQDWGGTDTQYF
TRBV11-2,TRBJ2-3,TRBD1,few,TGTGCCAGCAGCTTAGGGAGGGGACAGGGGTTCGGGACAGATACGCAGTATTTT,CASSLGRGQGFGTDTQYF
TRBV4-2,TRBJ1-3,TRBD1,-,TGTGCCAGCAGCGGACAGGGGGCTGGAAACACCATATATTTT,CASSGQGAGNTIYF
TRBV28,TRBJ1-5,-,-,TGTGCCAGCAGTCCCGTCCTGTGGCCCCAGCATTTT,CASSPVLWPQHF
TRBV10-3,TRBJ2-7,TRBD1,-,TGTGCCACCGAGGGACAGGGACGGTCCGAGCAGTACTTC,CATEGQGRSEQYF
TRBV5-6,TRBJ1-1,TRBD1,-,TGTGCCAGCAGCTGGGACAGGAACACTGAAGCTTTCTTT,CASSWDRNTEAFF
TRBV13,TRBJ1-1,-,-,TGTGCCAGCAGCCAAGGGGCCGGGAACACTGAAGCTTTCTTT,CASSQGAGNTEAFF